This TCR beta chain was identified during a study of sequential checkpoint blockade in melanoma. On the study more broadly: Each arm's sequence ended with maintenance nivolumab.

Stated treatment: randomized to nivolumab then ipilimumab (arm A) or the reverse (arm B). From thawed PBMCs, live CD3+CD8+ cells negative for CD19 and CD56 were sorted. Looked up from germline, CDR1 is MDHEN and CDR2 is SYDVKM. The CDR3 has 13 residues. V dropped 6 bases and J dropped 5 bases, with 11 bases sitting between them. This clone was counted only a few times. Here immunoSEQ multiplex PCR was the method, and the copy in TCRdb shows in-frame clones only, minus some. The table records about 30,000 clones, approximately 80% of them present only once. The receptor comes from a human donor with melanoma. The starting material was CD8+ T cells sorted from blood (inferred from file names), obtained from a patient given nivolumab and ipilimumab in sequence. The chain has TRBV28 and TRBJ1-5; D not resolved. The DNA for the CDR3 is TGTGCCAGCAGCCACTTCGGGGATCAGCCCCAGCATTTT. It codes for CASSHFGDQPQHF.